This T cell receptor beta chain originates from a study of T cell changes during pregnancy in multiple sclerosis. TCRdb keeps only in-frame clones here, not all; method: immunoSEQ multiplex PCR. Seen here are more than 45,000 clones, 80% to 95% observed once, and the top ten hold about 0.6%. Per the germline V gene, CDR1 is MNHNS and CDR2 is SASEGT. With 10 bases clipped from V and 4 bases from J, the junction kept 11 bases outside the gene matches. The CDR3 length is 15 residues. The sample in question was CD4+ T cells from peripheral blood mononuclear cells, obtained after pregnancy. This clonotype was sampled from a female donor with multiple sclerosis, enrolled in a pregnancy study. The chain has TRBV6-1 and TRBJ2-2; 8 nucleotides line up with TRBD1. The CDR3 DNA sequence: TGTGCCATACCAAGGACAGGGATTTCCACCGGGGAGCTGTTTTTT. Protein sequence: CAIPRTGISTGELFF.